The 18 T cell receptor beta chains listed next were all sequenced from one sample in a study of cytomegalovirus exposure and HLA in healthy donors. The PCR ran on 60 Vbeta and 13 Jbeta primers. Method: immunoSEQ multiplex PCR; TCRdb's copy keeps in-frame clones and lacks some. In the table there are roughly 63,000 clones, 71% of which are singletons. The sequencing input was PBMCs. The receptors were gathered from a man aged 45-65 years in good health and CMV-seropositive.

Regarding this clone: Germline and junction disagree at one end, which may indicate a read error. CDR3 nucleotides: TGTGCCAGCGGCTTGGCGGGGGCGGGGGGGTTCAATCAGCCCCAGCATTTT. Amino acids: CASGLAGAGGFNQPQHF. This chain connects TRBV5-6 to TRBJ1-5, with D perhaps TRBD1 (6 bases). The V gene's germline CDR1 is SGHDT and CDR2 YYEEEE. The CDR3 is made up of 17 amino acids.

The rearrangement joins TRBV9 to TRBJ2-5, with D possibly matching TRBD2 (6 bases). Germline values: CDR1 SGDLS, CDR2 YYNGEE. The CDR3 loop spans 14 amino acids. The ends were cut back, 3 bases at V and 0 bases at J, with 9 bases in the middle. This chain's CDR3 is CASSGRGYQETQYF. CDR3 DNA: TGTGCCAGCAGCGGGCGGGGCTACCAAGAGACCCAGTACTTC.

J is TRBJ2-2 and V is TRBV9; D perhaps matches TRBD1 (6 bases). Looked up from germline, CDR1 is SGDLS and CDR2 is YYNGEE. This CDR3 region has 18 residues. V shed 3 bases and J shed 2 bases, with 20 bases lying between them. The CDR3 DNA follows: TGTGCCAGCAGCGCGGGACAAGGTAGGGAATCCAACACCGGGGAGCTGTTTTTT. It encodes CASSAGQGRESNTGELFF.

This clone was recorded once. The chain is built from TRBV5-1 and TRBJ2-1; 7 bases are a match to TRBD2. This CDR3 is built from 16 residues. Looked up from germline, CDR1 is SGHRS and CDR2 is YFSETQ. V lost 0 bases and J lost 8; bases outside the gene matches: 11. The CDR3 DNA is TGCGCCAGCAGCTTGGATTTGACGGGAGGTACTGATGAGCAGTTCTTC. This encodes CASSLDLTGGTDEQFF.

V is TRBV19 and J is TRBJ2-7; possible D gene TRBD2, 6 bases. Germline CDR1 is LNHDA and CDR2 is SQIVND (reference sequence). The V end lost 7 bases, the J end lost 5 bases, and 12 bases lay between the germline ends. The CDR3 spans 12 residues. CDR3 nucleotide sequence: TGTGCCAGTACGACTTGGGGGGACGAGCAGTACTTC. It is translated as CASTTWGDEQYF.

This chain joins TRBV28 and TRBJ2-4; 11 bases align to TRBD2. This CDR3 contains 17 residues. V shed 5 bases and J 0 bases; nucleotides not matched to a gene: 6. Germline CDR1 and CDR2: MDHEN and SYDVKM. The DNA of the CDR3 is TGTGCCAGCAGTACCCTAACTAGCGGGAGAGCCAAAAACATTCAGTACTTC. As protein: CASSTLTSGRAKNIQYF.

V and J are TRBV5-1 and TRBJ2-7, with 9 bases that match TRBD2. CDR1 and CDR2 (germline): SGHRS, YFSETQ. V trimming: 5 bases; J trimming: 0 bases; junction bases outside the gene matches: 0. The CDR3 is made up of 13 amino acids. The DNA of the CDR3 is TGCGCCAGCAGTAGCGGGAGCTCCTACGAGCAGTACTTC. Amino acid sequence: CASSSGSSYEQYF.

For this clone: Here the CDR3 omits its conserved ending phenylalanine or tryptophan, so a read error is the likely source. The chain uses TRBV30 and TRBJ2-3, with a possible D match to TRBD2 (6 bases). Germline lookup yields CDR1 GTSNPN and CDR2 SVGIG (reference sequence). CDR3 length: 15 amino acids. Trimming removed 2 bases from V and 0 bases from J, with 12 bases in between. CDR3 nucleotide sequence: TGTGCCTGGAGTTACGGAGGGGCCAGCACAGATACGCAGTATGTT. Its translation: CAWSYGGASTDTQYV.

The J gene is TRBJ1-4, the V gene TRBV6-1, with 7 nucleotides matching TRBD1. This CDR3 is built from 14 residues. The J segment lost 4 bases and the V segment lost 9 bases, leaving 8 bases of the junction unmatched. Germline CDR1 is MNHNS and CDR2 is SASEGT. The CDR3 is CASSDRAGNEKLFF. CDR3 nucleotides: TGTGCCAGTAGCGACAGGGCGGGTAATGAAAAACTGTTTTTT.

This clone has just a few counts. The chain recombines TRBV9 with TRBJ1-2; D not certain. This CDR3 has 15 amino acids. Trimming took off 0 bases at V and 5 bases at J, with 14 bases between the two ends. Per the germline V gene, CDR1 is SGDLS and CDR2 is YYNGEE. The CDR3: CASSVAGKGSYGYTF. CDR3 in DNA: TGTGCCAGCAGCGTAGCGGGGAAGGGTTCTTATGGCTACACCTTC.

V usage is TRBV6-6 and J usage is TRBJ2-2; 8 bases match TRBD2. The CDR3 contains 14 residues. Trimming took 10 bases from V and 7 from J; bases not matched to a gene: 11. Germline V gene data show CDR1 as MNHNY and CDR2 as SVGAGI (reference sequence). CDR3 region: CATARTSSSGELFF. The CDR3 nucleotides are TGTGCCACCGCTCGGACTAGCAGCAGCGGGGAGCTGTTTTTT.

The DNA of the CDR3 is TGTGCCAGCAGCGTCGGTGGTAGCGGCACTGCGGATACGCAGTATTTT. It specifies CASSVGGSGTADTQYF. The J gene is TRBJ2-3, the V gene TRBV9, with D tentatively TRBD2 (6 bases). The CDR3 is made up of 16 amino acids. Germline assignment: CDR1 SGDLS and CDR2 YYNGEE. V lost 2 bases and J lost 6, with 19 bases in between.

This sequence joins TRBV7-2 and TRBJ1-1; D is uncertain. Germline lookup yields CDR1 SGHTA and CDR2 FQGNSA. Trimming cost V 5 bases and J 9 bases, with 16 bases left between them. The CDR3 spans 13 residues. The chain's CDR3 is CASSVTTAAQAFF. CDR3 nucleotides: TGTGCCAGCAGCGTCACGACCGCGGCTCAAGCTTTCTTT.

J is TRBJ2-6 and V is TRBV27; D is perhaps TRBD1 (5 bases). The CDR3 is 15 amino acids. Trimming cost V 0 bases and J 4 bases, with 7 bases left between them. Germline assignment: CDR1 MNHEY and CDR2 SMNVEV (reference sequence). This CDR3 reads CASSLSGAGANVLTF. CDR3 sequence (DNA): TGTGCCAGCAGTTTATCAGGGGCCGGGGCCAACGTCCTGACTTTC.

This clone showed up just a few times. The chain couples TRBV7-2 to TRBJ1-3; TRBD1 matches at 11 bases. CDR3 length equals 17 residues. Germline CDR1 SGHTA, CDR2 FQGNSA. Trimming at V came to 5 bases and at J to 3 bases, leaving 9 bases not matched to a gene. CDR3 coding DNA: TGTGCCAGCAGCCCCCAGGACAGGGGGCAATATGGAAACACCATATATTTT. It is translated as CASSPQDRGQYGNTIYF. Variable domain in full (rest from reference TRBV7-2 and TRBJ1-3): GAGVSQSPSNKVTEKGKDVELRCDPISGHTALYWYRQSLGQGLEFLIYFQGNSAPDKSGLPSDRFSAERTGGSVSTLTIQRTQQEDSAVYLCASSPQDRGQYGNTIYFGEGSWLTVV.

The chain has TRBV5-4 and TRBJ2-7; D perhaps matches TRBD1 (6 bases). The V and J ends lost 2 bases and 5 bases respectively, with 11 bases between them. Per the germline V gene, CDR1 is SGHNT and CDR2 is YYREEE (reference sequence). This CDR3 has 13 amino acids. CDR3 in DNA: TGTGCCAGCAGCTTACAGGGTACCCACGAGCAGTACTTC. It yields the protein CASSLQGTHEQYF.

This chain links TRBV7-8 with TRBJ2-1; 14 bases line up with TRBD2. The trim removed 7 bases at V and 12 bases at J, leaving 11 bases unmatched. The CDR3 consists of 15 residues. Germline V gene data show CDR1 as SGHVS and CDR2 as FQNEAQ. CDR3 sequence (DNA): TGTGCCAGCAAGGCGGGACTAGCGGGAGTCGGTGTGCAGTTCTTC. It specifies CASKAGLAGVGVQFF.

The V gene is TRBV6-5, the J gene TRBJ2-7; 8 positions match TRBD2. The CDR3 loop spans 15 amino acids. The V and J ends lost 3 bases and 2 bases, in that order; junction bases with no gene match: 6. CDR1 MNHEY and CDR2 SVGAGI come from the germline V gene. The CDR3 region is CASSYEGTRAYEQYF. The CDR3, as DNA: TGTGCCAGCAGTTATGAGGGGACTAGGGCCTACGAGCAGTACTTC.